The 30 T cell receptor beta chains given below trace back to one sample, sequenced in a study of spatial heterogeneity in lung cancer. Time point noted: blood at routine non-recurrence follow-up after resection. TCRdb called the 5' RACE reads again in MiXCR, with one record for every CDR3 protein. The table shows 43,000 or so distinct CDR3 sequences, with approximately 12% occurring only once. Source: PBMCs, taken at follow-up. The receptors here all came from a male donor with early-stage non-small cell lung cancer.

This clonotype was recorded many times. The chain couples TRBV29-1 to TRBJ2-1; D may be TRBD1 or TRBD2 (6 bases each). From germline, CDR1 is SQVTM and CDR2 ANQGSEA. V dropped 4 bases and J dropped 9 bases, with 16 bases sitting between them. The CDR3 consists of 13 residues. CDR3 in DNA: TGCAGCGTTGGACTAGTCAGGGGTCGTGAGCAGTTCTTC. The encoded protein is CSVGLVRGREQFF.

This clonotype occurred a few times. Mismatch with germline at one junction end may stem from a read error. This chain uses TRBV7-9 with TRBJ2-7; 10 positions agree with TRBD2. This CDR3 has 15 amino acids. CDR1 is SEHNR, CDR2 FQNEAQ, per germline (reference sequence). CDR3 nucleotides: TGTGCCAGCTGCTTGGCGCTAGCGGGAGAGGTCGAGCAGTACTTC. Translated: CASCLALAGEVEQYF. Drawing the rest from reference TRBV7-9 and TRBJ2-7, the complete variable domain is DTGVSQNPRHKITKRGQNVTFRCDPISEHNRLYWYRQTLGQGPEFLTYFQNEAQLEKSRLLSDRFSAERPKGSFSTLEIQRTEQGDSAMYLCASCLALAGEVEQYFGPGTRLTVT.

There are a few counts of this clonotype. The chain has TRBV12-3 or TRBV12-4 and TRBJ1-1; tentatively, D is TRBD1 (5 bases). This CDR3 is 15 amino acids long. V lost 4 bases to trimming and J lost 4 bases, with 16 bases between them. DNA of the CDR3: TGTGCCAGCAGTTCTCAGGACATTTCAGGCACTGAAGCTTTCTTT. Protein sequence: CASSSQDISGTEAFF.

This chain joins TRBV20-1 and TRBJ1-3; D might be TRBD1 (6 bases). Germline-derived CDR1 and CDR2 are DFQATT and SNEGSKA (reference sequence). The V end lost 3 bases, the J end lost 4 bases, and 10 bases lay between the germline ends. There are 13 residues in the CDR3. In DNA, the CDR3 is TGCAGTGCTAGCGTGGGGGCCGGAAACACCATATATTTT. Translated, it gives CSASVGAGNTIYF.

About this clonotype: Because the CDR3 is missing its conserved closing phenylalanine or tryptophan, this is likely a read error. The chain uses TRBV5-6 and TRBJ2-7; maybe TRBD2 (7 bases). Germline loops: CDR1 SGHDT, CDR2 YYEEEE. This CDR3 contains 16 residues. The ends were cut back, 5 bases at V and 0 bases at J, with 18 bases in the middle. DNA of the CDR3: TGTGCCAGCAGAAGACTGGCGGGGGCCAACTCCTACGAGCAGTACTGC. Translating it yields CASRRLAGANSYEQYC.

Comment on this clonotype: A read error may be the cause here, since a much bigger clone is one base away. The rearrangement links TRBV5-5 to TRBJ2-3; weak D call: TRBD1 (5 bases). The germline CDR1 and CDR2 sequences are SGHKS and YYEKEE (reference sequence). The CDR3 covers 17 residues. The CDR3 DNA is TGTGCCTGCAGCTTGGTTGCAGGGTTCTTTCGTGCAGATACGCAGTATTTT. It translates to CACSLVAGFFRADTQYF.

This clonotype has ten or more counts. The chain employs TRBV20-1 and TRBJ1-2; D gene ambiguous. The CDR3 extends over 13 amino acids. Trimming removed 4 bases at V and 2 bases at J, with 11 bases between. Germline V gene data show CDR1 as DFQATT and CDR2 as SNEGSKA (reference sequence). Here the CDR3 DNA reads TGCAGTGCTACCCTTGACGTGAACTATGGCTACACCTTC. Translated, it gives CSATLDVNYGYTF.

The rearrangement uses TRBV5-1 and TRBJ2-7; D unresolved. The CDR3 has 12 amino acids. The V end was cut by 5 bases, the J end by 7 bases, with 13 bases between. In germline, CDR1 is SGHRS, CDR2 YFSETQ. This CDR3 reads CASSFDLFEQYF. CDR3 DNA sequence: TGCGCCAGCAGTTTTGACCTTTTTGAGCAGTACTTC.

This clonotype occurred a few times. This chain connects TRBV5-1 to TRBJ2-7, with TRBD1 identical over 7 bases. This CDR3 is built from 14 residues. J was trimmed by 0 bases and V by 5 bases; bases with no gene match: 5. Germline assignment: CDR1 SGHRS and CDR2 YFSETQ. CDR3 sequence (DNA): TGCGCCAGCAGTCAAGGGACAGCCTCCTACGAGCAGTACTTC. This sequence encodes CASSQGTASYEQYF.

This clonotype was observed at least ten times. The chain couples TRBV12-3 or TRBV12-4 to TRBJ1-1; 8 nucleotides line up with TRBD1. The CDR3 is made up of 15 amino acids. Trimming removed 5 bases from V and 2 bases from J; junction bases left unmatched: 7. Here the CDR3 reads CASSTWGQVNTEAFF. CDR3 DNA: TGTGCCAGCAGTACCTGGGGACAGGTTAACACTGAAGCTTTCTTT.

This clonotype was observed at least ten times. The chain carries TRBV20-1 and TRBJ2-5; D possibly corresponds to TRBD2 (5 bases). This CDR3 is 15 amino acids long. The germline V gene has CDR1 DFQATT and CDR2 SNEGSKA (reference sequence). Trimming stripped 3 bases from V and 0 bases from J, with 14 bases between. The CDR3, as DNA: TGCAGTGCTAGGGAGGCGCGGTCGTACCAAGAGACCCAGTACTTC. Translated: CSAREARSYQETQYF.

This clonotype has at least ten counts. The rearrangement uses TRBV7-3 and TRBJ2-7; D unresolved. Trimming stripped 1 base from V and 2 bases from J, with 9 bases between. This CDR3 has 14 residues. The germline V gene has CDR1 SGHTA and CDR2 FQGTGA. CDR3 in amino acids: CASSLMAGAYEQYF. The CDR3 coding sequence is TGTGCCAGCAGCTTAATGGCAGGAGCCTACGAGCAGTACTTC.

The CDR3 is CSARGPGVQNTEAFF. The CDR3 coding sequence is TGCAGTGCTAGGGGACCGGGAGTCCAGAACACTGAAGCTTTCTTT. This rearrangement joins TRBV20-1 to TRBJ1-1; possible D gene TRBD1, 5 bases. Germline assignment: CDR1 DFQATT and CDR2 SNEGSKA (reference sequence). The CDR3 totals 15 residues. Between the trimmed V and J ends, which lost 3 bases and 1 base, there was a span of 15 bases.

This clonotype was recorded a few times. The J gene is TRBJ2-4, the V gene TRBV18, with D maybe TRBD2 (5 bases). The V gene lost 2 bases and the J gene lost 2 bases, with 10 bases spanning the gap. The CDR3 spans 15 residues. CDR1 KGHSH and CDR2 LQKENI come from the germline V gene. Written as DNA, the CDR3 is TGTGCCAGCTCACCAACTAGTTCCTCCAAAAACATTCAGTACTTC. Translated, it gives CASSPTSSSKNIQYF.

There are many counts of this clonotype. The CDR3 protein is CASNPSGGQRDTQYF. The CDR3 DNA sequence: TGTGCCAGCAACCCTAGCGGGGGGCAACGAGATACGCAGTATTTT. The gene calls are TRBV12-3 or TRBV12-4 and TRBJ2-3; 11 bases align to TRBD2. The CDR3 sequence is 15 residues long. J lost 5 bases, V lost 7 bases, and 8 bases had no gene match.

The rearrangement uses TRBV30 and TRBJ2-7, with D perhaps TRBD1 (6 bases). Germline V gene lookup returns CDR1 GTSNPN and CDR2 SVGIG (reference sequence). Trimming took off 7 bases at V and 3 bases at J, with 10 bases between the two ends. The length of the CDR3 is 11 residues. CDR3 amino acids: CAFEQGYEQYF. The CDR3 region has the DNA TGTGCCTTTGAACAGGGCTACGAGCAGTACTTC. Variable domain in full (rest from reference TRBV30 and TRBJ2-7): SQTIHQWPATLVQPVGSPLSLECTVEGTSNPNLYWYRQAAGRGLQLLFYSVGIGQISSEVPQNLSASRPQDRQFILSSKKLLLSDSGFYLCAFEQGYEQYFGPGTRLTVT.

This clonotype occurred many times. The chain carries TRBV20-1 and TRBJ2-5; 10 bases are shared with TRBD1. CDR3 length: 15 amino acids. V shed 4 bases and J 2 bases; nucleotides not matched to a gene: 7. Germline V CDR1 and CDR2: DFQATT, SNEGSKA (reference sequence). The CDR3 loop reads CSANPQDRGQETQYF. The CDR3 nucleotides are TGCAGTGCTAACCCCCAGGACAGGGGGCAAGAGACCCAGTACTTC.

V and J are TRBV29-1 and TRBJ1-1; 8 bases align to TRBD1. The V and J ends lost 7 bases and 3 bases, in that order; junction bases with no gene match: 7. Germline V lookup: CDR1 SQVTM, CDR2 ANQGSEA. The CDR3 is 13 residues long. CDR3 in amino acids: CSATRGLDTEAFF. CDR3 DNA sequence: TGCAGCGCAACCAGGGGGCTTGACACTGAAGCTTTCTTT.

J is TRBJ2-1 and V is TRBV3-1, with D uncertain. Germline V gene sequence: CDR1 LGHDT, CDR2 YNNKEL (reference sequence). The CDR3 runs 16 residues. Trimming removed 4 bases at V and 2 bases at J, with 15 bases between. The CDR3, as DNA: TGTGCCAGCAGCCTCCCCCCCGAAGAAACCTACAATGAGCAGTTCTTC. Translation: CASSLPPEETYNEQFF.

The sample holds a few counts of this clonotype. This chain connects TRBV12-3 or TRBV12-4 to TRBJ1-4; D might be TRBD1 (6 bases). The CDR3 runs to 15 residues. V lost 2 bases and J 8 bases, leaving 15 bases between the germline ends. The CDR3 DNA is TGTGCCAGCAGTTTACGTAGGGGGTATAAGGAAAAACTGTTTTTT. It yields the protein CASSLRRGYKEKLFF.

This clonotype came up many times. The chain links TRBV11-3 to TRBJ2-1; TRBD1 agrees at 11 bases. The CDR3 is 17 amino acids. The junction had 13 bases not matched to a gene; V was cut back by 4 bases and J by 8 bases. Germline V gene sequence: CDR1 SGHNT, CDR2 YENEEA. The CDR3: CASSSPGTGGSVDEQFF. CDR3 nucleotides: TGTGCCAGCAGCTCCCCGGGGACAGGGGGAAGTGTAGATGAGCAGTTCTTC.

The table lists this clonotype with many counts. The DNA for the CDR3 is TGTGCCAGCAGTTACTCGAGGGATCAGCCCCAGCATTTT. Translation: CASSYSRDQPQHF. V is TRBV6-5 and J is TRBJ1-5, with unresolved D. This CDR3 comprises 13 residues. V was pared by 0 bases and J by 5 bases, with 5 bases between. Germline values: CDR1 MNHEY, CDR2 SVGAGI.

V and J are TRBV3-2 and TRBJ2-7. TRBV3-2 is a listed pseudogene. The CDR3 covers 14 residues. CDR3 nucleotide sequence: TGTGCCAACAGCCGTGGCATCCGTACCTACGAGCAGTACTTC. This translates into CANSRGIRTYEQYF.

This clonotype appeared many times. The V call is TRBV27, the J call TRBJ2-7, with 13 bases that match TRBD2. Germline assignment: CDR1 MNHEY and CDR2 SMNVEV (reference sequence). The CDR3 covers 16 residues. V dropped 0 bases and J dropped 4; count of bases not matched to a gene: 3. CDR3 protein: CASSLSLTSGRYEQYF. The CDR3 DNA sequence: TGTGCCAGCAGTTTATCGTTGACTAGCGGGAGGTACGAGCAGTACTTC.

The CDR3 sequence is CASSPVQESGTEAFF. The CDR3 bases are TGTGCCAGCTCACCAGTACAGGAAAGTGGGACTGAAGCTTTCTTT. The chain carries TRBV18 and TRBJ1-1; a possible D gene is TRBD1 (5 bases). The CDR3 contains 15 residues. V was clipped by 2 bases and J by 5 bases, with 15 bases between them. Per the germline V gene, CDR1 is KGHSH and CDR2 is LQKENI.

The chain uses TRBV28 and TRBJ1-2, with 8 positions matching TRBD1. From germline, CDR1 is MDHEN and CDR2 SYDVKM. J was trimmed by 7 bases and V by 6 bases; bases with no gene match: 7. CDR3 length equals 13 residues. DNA for the CDR3: TGTGCCAGCAGCCTCAGGGGGCTTTTTGGCTACACCTTC. This codes for CASSLRGLFGYTF.

This clonotype occurred many times. V and J are TRBV12-3 or TRBV12-4 and TRBJ1-5, with 9 bases identical to TRBD1. V trimming: 5 bases; J trimming: 2 bases; junction bases outside the gene matches: 4. The CDR3 is 15 residues long. CDR3 amino acids: CASSGQGIGNQPQHF. The CDR3 nucleotides read TGTGCCAGCAGTGGACAGGGGATCGGCAATCAGCCCCAGCATTTT.

The chain links TRBV5-1 to TRBJ2-1; D remains ambiguous. Trimming shortened V by 3 bases and J by 5 bases, and 9 bases separated the two germline ends. The CDR3 is 13 amino acids. CDR1 and CDR2 from the germline V gene are SGHRS and YFSETQ. CDR3 sequence reads: CASSSRVDNEQFF. Written as DNA, the CDR3 is TGCGCCAGCAGCTCAAGGGTTGACAATGAGCAGTTCTTC.

The chain couples TRBV10-3 to TRBJ2-7; D gene unclear. CDR1 and CDR2 from the germline V gene are ENHRY and SYGVKD. The CDR3 has 12 amino acids. The V gene lost 8 bases and the J gene lost 4 bases, with 12 bases spanning the gap. Here the CDR3 DNA reads TGTGCCATCGGTAGTATTCGGTACGAGCAGTACTTC. Amino acid sequence: CAIGSIRYEQYF.

This clonotype turned up a few times. This chain links TRBV29-1 with TRBJ1-1, with D unresolved. The CDR3 extends over 13 amino acids. V was cut by 5 bases and J by 2 bases, with 12 bases left in between. Germline V gives CDR1 SQVTM, CDR2 ANQGSEA. CDR3 region: CSVPALLNTEAFF. CDR3 DNA: TGCAGCGTTCCGGCCCTTTTAAACACTGAAGCTTTCTTT.